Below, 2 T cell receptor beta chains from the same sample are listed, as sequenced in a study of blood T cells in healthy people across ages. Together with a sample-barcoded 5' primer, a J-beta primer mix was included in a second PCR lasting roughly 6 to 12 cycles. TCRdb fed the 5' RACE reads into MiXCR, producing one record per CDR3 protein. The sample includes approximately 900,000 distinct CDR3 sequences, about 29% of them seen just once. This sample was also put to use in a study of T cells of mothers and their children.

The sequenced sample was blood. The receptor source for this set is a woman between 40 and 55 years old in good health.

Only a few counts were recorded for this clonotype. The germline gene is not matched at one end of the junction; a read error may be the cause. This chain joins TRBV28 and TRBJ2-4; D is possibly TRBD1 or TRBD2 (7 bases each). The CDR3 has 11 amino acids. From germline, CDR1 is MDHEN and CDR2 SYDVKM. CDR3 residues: CAGRGGDIQYF. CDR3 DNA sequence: TGTGCCGGCAGGGGGGGGGACATTCAGTACTTC.

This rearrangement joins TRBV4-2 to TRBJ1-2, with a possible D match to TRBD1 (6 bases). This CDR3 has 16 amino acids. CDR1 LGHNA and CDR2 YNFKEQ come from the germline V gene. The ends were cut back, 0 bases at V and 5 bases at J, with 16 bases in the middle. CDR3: CASSQEDSPLTYGYTF. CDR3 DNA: TGTGCCAGCAGCCAAGAGGACAGTCCTCTCACGTATGGCTACACCTTC.